This is a list of T cell receptor beta chains from one sample in a study of shared clonotypes between healthy human individuals. Sequencing used immunoSEQ multiplex PCR; TCRdb keeps in-frame clones, though not all of them. The sample holds some 2 million clones; approximately 94% are singletons and the top ten take around 1%. The sample comprised naive CD8+ T cells sorted from blood. The receptor set was obtained from a man between 18 and 35 years old in good health. Each CDR3 is given with its conserved first and last residue. Each record gives: clone size, D gene, J gene, V gene, CDR3 protein, CDR3 DNA. The D gene is left open where the match is weak. Some rows have no size entry. The others give once, few or many, or a class for an expanded clone.

>.|TRBD2|TRBJ2-4|TRBV28
CASSSRGGKNIQYF
TGTGCCAGCAGTTCGCGGGGGGGCAAAAACATTCAGTACTTC
>.|TRBD1|TRBJ2-2|TRBV4-1
CASSPGGGFFGELFF
TGCGCCAGCAGTCCAGGGGGCGGATTTTTCGGGGAGCTGTTTTTT
>.|TRBD1|TRBJ2-7|TRBV5-1
CASSSGTASYEQYF
TGCGCCAGCAGCTCCGGGACAGCCTCCTACGAGCAGTACTTC
>.|.|TRBJ1-1|TRBV27
CASSLNEGENTEAFF
TGTGCCAGCAGTTTGAATGAGGGGGAGAACACTGAAGCTTTCTTT
>once|.|TRBJ2-3|TRBV5-1
CASSLETGYDTQYF
TGCGCCAGCAGCTTGGAAACAGGGTACGATACGCAGTATTTT
>.|.|TRBJ2-4|TRBV6-5
CASSYSEGAKNIQYF
TGTGCCAGCAGTTACTCTGAGGGAGCCAAAAACATTCAGTACTTC
>.|TRBD1|TRBJ2-1|TRBV5-4
CASIGQGAEQFF
TGTGCCAGCATCGGACAGGGTGCTGAGCAGTTCTTC
>.|.|TRBJ2-7|TRBV7-8
CASAPGFHYEQYF
TGTGCCAGCGCTCCGGGTTTTCACTACGAGCAGTACTTC
>.|.|TRBJ2-7|TRBV27
CASSSSGTPEQYF
TGTGCCAGCAGTTCCTCCGGGACACCCGAGCAGTACTTC
>.|TRBD2|TRBJ2-1|TRBV6-5
CASSYSLRGGYNEQFF
TGTGCCAGCAGTTACTCGTTGCGGGGGGGTTACAATGAGCAGTTCTTC
>.|TRBD1|TRBJ2-7|TRBV29-1
CSVEGGQGYEQYF
TGCAGCGTTGAAGGCGGACAGGGTTACGAGCAGTACTTC
>few|.|TRBJ1-1|TRBV13
CASSFKGSYTEAFF
TGTGCCAGCAGCTTCAAAGGGTCTTACACTGAAGCTTTCTTT
>.|TRBD2|TRBJ2-1|TRBV6-5
CASSYSAGELYNEQFF
TGTGCCAGCAGTTACTCAGCGGGAGAGCTCTACAATGAGCAGTTCTTC
>.|.|TRBJ2-5|TRBV4-1
CASSERDSNQETQYF
TGCGCCAGCAGCGAACGGGACTCAAATCAAGAGACCCAGTACTTC
>.|.|TRBJ2-3|TRBV6-6
CASMVNPSTDTQYF
TGTGCCAGCATGGTTAACCCCAGCACAGATACGCAGTATTTT
>.|TRBD1|TRBJ1-2|TRBV27
CASSSLTGLGGGYTF
TGTGCCAGCAGTTCTCTGACAGGGCTGGGTGGTGGCTACACCTTC
>.|TRBD1|TRBJ2-1|TRBV6-5
CASSYSEGANEQFF
TGTGCCAGCAGTTATAGTGAGGGGGCGAATGAGCAGTTCTTC
>.|TRBD1|TRBJ1-1|TRBV27
CASSLRQGYTEAFF
TGTGCCAGCAGTCTAAGACAGGGGTACACTGAAGCTTTCTTT
>.|.|TRBJ1-5|TRBV5-6
CASSFGGQPQHF
TGTGCCAGCAGCTTTGGGGGACAGCCCCAGCATTTT
>.|TRBD2|TRBJ2-2|TRBV6-6
CASSTGTSGRTGELFF
TGTGCCAGCAGTACCGGGACTAGCGGGAGGACCGGGGAGCTGTTTTTT
>.|TRBD2|TRBJ2-5|TRBV4-3
CASSQERAGTIGETQYF
TGCGCCAGCAGCCAAGAAAGAGCAGGGACTATAGGGGAGACCCAGTACTTC
>.|TRBD1|TRBJ2-7|TRBV28
CASSRDRRSSYEQYF
TGTGCCAGCAGTCGGGACAGGCGGAGCTCCTACGAGCAGTACTTC
>few|.|TRBJ1-1|TRBV29-1
CSVEGNTEAFF
TGCAGCGTGGAGGGAAACACTGAAGCTTTCTTT
>.|.|TRBJ1-2|TRBV27
CATRRGDYGYTF
TGTGCCACCCGACGCGGTGACTATGGCTACACCTTC
>.|.|TRBJ2-7|TRBV28
CASSLFKDEQYF
TGTGCCAGCAGTTTATTTAAAGACGAGCAGTACTTC
>.|TRBD2|TRBJ2-1|TRBV4-3
CASSQDSGSAYNEQFF
TGCGCCAGCAGCCAAGATAGCGGGAGCGCCTACAATGAGCAGTTCTTC
>.|TRBD1|TRBJ2-2|TRBV6-1
CASTDRGTGELFF
TGTGCCAGCACCGACAGGGGTACCGGGGAGCTGTTTTTT